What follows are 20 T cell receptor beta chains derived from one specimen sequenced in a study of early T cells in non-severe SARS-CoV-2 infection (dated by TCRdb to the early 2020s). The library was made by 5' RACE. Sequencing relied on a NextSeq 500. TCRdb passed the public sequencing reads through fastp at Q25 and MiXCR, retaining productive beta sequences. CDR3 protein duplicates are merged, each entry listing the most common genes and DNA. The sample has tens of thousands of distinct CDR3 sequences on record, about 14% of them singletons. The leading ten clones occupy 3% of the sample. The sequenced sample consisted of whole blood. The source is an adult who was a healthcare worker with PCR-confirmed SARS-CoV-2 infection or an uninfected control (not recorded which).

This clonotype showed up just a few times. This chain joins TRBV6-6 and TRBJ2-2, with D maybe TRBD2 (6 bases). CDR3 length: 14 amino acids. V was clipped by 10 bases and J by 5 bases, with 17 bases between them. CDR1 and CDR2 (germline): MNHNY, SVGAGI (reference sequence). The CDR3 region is CAKRSFSGTGELFF. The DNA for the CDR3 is TGTGCCAAGAGGTCTTTTAGCGGAACCGGGGAGCTGTTTTTT.

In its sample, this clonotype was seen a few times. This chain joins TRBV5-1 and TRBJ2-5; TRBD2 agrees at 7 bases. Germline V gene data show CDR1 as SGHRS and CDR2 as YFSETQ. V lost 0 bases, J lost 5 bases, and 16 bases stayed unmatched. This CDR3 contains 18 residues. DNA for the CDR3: TGCGCCAGCAGCTTGGGCGGCTCGTGGGAGGGCCGATCCGAGACCCAGTACTTC. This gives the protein CASSLGGSWEGRSETQYF. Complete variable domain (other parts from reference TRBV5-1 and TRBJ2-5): KAGVTQTPRYLIKTRGQQVTLSCSPISGHRSVSWYQQTPGQGLQFLFEYFSETQRNKGNFPGRFSGRQFSNSRSEMNVSTLELGDSALYLCASSLGGSWEGRSETQYFGPGTRLLVL.

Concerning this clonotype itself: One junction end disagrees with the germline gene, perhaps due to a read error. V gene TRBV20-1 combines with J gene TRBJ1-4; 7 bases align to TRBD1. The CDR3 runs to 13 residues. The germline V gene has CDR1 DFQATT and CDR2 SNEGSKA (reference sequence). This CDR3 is CSAREGADEKLFF. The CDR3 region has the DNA TGCAGTGCTCGAGAGGGGGCTGATGAAAAACTGTTTTTT.

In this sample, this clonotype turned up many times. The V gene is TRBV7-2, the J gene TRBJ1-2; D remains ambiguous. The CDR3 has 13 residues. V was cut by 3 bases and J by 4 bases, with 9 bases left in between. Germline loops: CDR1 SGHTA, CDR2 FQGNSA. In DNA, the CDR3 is TGTGCCAGCAGCTTCGCAGGCACCTATGGCTACACCTTC. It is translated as CASSFAGTYGYTF.

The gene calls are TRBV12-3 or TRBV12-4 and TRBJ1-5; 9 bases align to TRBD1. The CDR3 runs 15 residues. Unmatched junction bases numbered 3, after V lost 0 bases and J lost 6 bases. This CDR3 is CASSLAGTGTQPQHF. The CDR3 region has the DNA TGTGCCAGCAGTTTAGCCGGGACAGGGACTCAGCCCCAGCATTTT.

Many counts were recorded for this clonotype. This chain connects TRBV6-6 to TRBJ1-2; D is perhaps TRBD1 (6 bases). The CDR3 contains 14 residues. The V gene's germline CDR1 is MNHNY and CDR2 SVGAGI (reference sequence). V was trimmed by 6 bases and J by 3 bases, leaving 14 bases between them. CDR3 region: CASSSGGSYYGYTF. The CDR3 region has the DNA TGTGCCAGCAGCTCTGGGGGCAGCTACTATGGCTACACCTTC.

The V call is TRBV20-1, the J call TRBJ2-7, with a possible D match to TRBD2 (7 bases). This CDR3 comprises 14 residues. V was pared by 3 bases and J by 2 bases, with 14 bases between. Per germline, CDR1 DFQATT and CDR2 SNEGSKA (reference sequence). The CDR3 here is CSASVRGQAYEQYF. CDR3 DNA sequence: TGCAGTGCTAGCGTGCGGGGGCAAGCCTACGAGCAGTACTTC.

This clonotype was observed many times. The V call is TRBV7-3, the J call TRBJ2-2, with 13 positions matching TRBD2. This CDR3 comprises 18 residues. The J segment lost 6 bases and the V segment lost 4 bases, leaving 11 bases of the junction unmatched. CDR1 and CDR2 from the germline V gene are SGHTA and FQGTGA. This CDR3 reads CASSSGLAGARYPGELFF. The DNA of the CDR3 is TGTGCCAGCAGCTCAGGACTAGCGGGGGCGAGGTACCCCGGGGAGCTGTTTTTT.

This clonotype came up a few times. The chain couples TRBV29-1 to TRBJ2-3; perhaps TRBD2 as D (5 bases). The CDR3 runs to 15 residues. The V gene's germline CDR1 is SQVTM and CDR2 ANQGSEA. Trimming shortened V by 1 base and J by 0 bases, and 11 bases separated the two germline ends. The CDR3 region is CSVEVTGVSTDTQYF. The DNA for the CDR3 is TGCAGCGTTGAAGTAACCGGGGTTAGCACAGATACGCAGTATTTT.

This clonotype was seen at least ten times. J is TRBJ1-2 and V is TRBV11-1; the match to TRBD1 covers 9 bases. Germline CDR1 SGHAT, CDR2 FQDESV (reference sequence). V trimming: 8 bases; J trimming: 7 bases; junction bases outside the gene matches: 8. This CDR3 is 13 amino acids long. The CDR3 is CASADRGKSGYTF. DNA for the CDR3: TGTGCCAGCGCGGACAGGGGAAAGAGTGGCTACACCTTC. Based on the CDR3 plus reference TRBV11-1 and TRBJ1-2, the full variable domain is EAEVAQSPRYKITEKSQAVAFWCDPISGHATLYWYRQILGQGPELLVQFQDESVVDDSQLPKDRFSAERLKGVDSTLKIQPAELGDSAMYLCASADRGKSGYTFGSGTRLTVV.

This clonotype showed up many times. The CDR3 spells CASSRDKNTEAFF. The CDR3 bases are TGTGCCAGCAGCCGCGACAAGAACACTGAAGCTTTCTTT. The chain employs TRBV7-3 and TRBJ1-1; D is uncertain. Germline V lookup: CDR1 SGHTA, CDR2 FQGTGA. The CDR3 contains 13 residues. V was cut by 5 bases and J by 1 base, with 8 bases left in between.

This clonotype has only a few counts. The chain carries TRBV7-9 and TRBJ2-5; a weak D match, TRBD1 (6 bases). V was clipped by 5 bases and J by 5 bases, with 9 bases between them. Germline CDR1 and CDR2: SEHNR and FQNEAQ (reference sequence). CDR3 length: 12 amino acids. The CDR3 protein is CASSRQVETQYF. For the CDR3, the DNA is TGTGCCAGCAGCCGACAGGTGGAGACCCAGTACTTC.

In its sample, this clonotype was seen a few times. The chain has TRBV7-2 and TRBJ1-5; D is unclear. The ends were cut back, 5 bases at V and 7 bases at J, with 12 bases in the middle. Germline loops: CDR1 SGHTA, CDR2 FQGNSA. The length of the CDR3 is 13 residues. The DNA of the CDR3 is TGTGCCAGCAGCGCCGGACCCACCCAGCCCCAGCATTTT. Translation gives CASSAGPTQPQHF.

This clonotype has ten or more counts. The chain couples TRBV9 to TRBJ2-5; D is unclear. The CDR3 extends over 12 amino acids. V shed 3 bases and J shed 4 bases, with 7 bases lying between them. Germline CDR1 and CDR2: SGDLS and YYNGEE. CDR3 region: CASSASSETQYF. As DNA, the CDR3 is TGTGCCAGCAGCGCGAGCTCAGAGACCCAGTACTTC. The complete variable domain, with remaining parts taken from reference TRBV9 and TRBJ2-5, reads DSGVTQTPKHLITATGQRVTLRCSPRSGDLSVYWYQQSLDQGLQFLIQYYNGEERAKGNILERFSAQQFPDLHSELNLSSLELGDSALYFCASSASSETQYFGPGTRLLVL.

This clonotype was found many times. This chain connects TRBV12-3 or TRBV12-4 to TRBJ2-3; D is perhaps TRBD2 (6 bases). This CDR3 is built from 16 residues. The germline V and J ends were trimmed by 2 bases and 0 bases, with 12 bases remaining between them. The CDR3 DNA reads TGTGCCAGCAGTTTATGGGGGGATGGCAGCACAGATACGCAGTATTTT. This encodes CASSLWGDGSTDTQYF.

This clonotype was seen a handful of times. The chain's CDR3 is CASSPVLDRGGYEQYF. CDR3 bases: TGTGCCAGCAGCCCCGTCCTCGACAGGGGGGGTTACGAGCAGTACTTC. The chain links TRBV6-1 to TRBJ2-7; 9 positions agree with TRBD1. The CDR3 is made up of 16 amino acids. The V and J ends lost 6 bases and 4 bases, in that order; junction bases with no gene match: 13. CDR1 is MNHNS and CDR2 is SASEGT in the germline V gene.

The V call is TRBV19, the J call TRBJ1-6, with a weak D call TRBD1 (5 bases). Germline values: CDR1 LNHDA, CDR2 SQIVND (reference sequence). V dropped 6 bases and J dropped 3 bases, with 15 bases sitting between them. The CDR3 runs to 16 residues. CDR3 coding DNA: TGTGCCAGTAGGGGAACAGGATTGCTCTATAATTCACCCCTCCACTTT. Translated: CASRGTGLLYNSPLHF. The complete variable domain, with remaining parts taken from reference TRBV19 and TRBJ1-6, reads DGGITQSPKYLFRKEGQNVTLSCEQNLNHDAMYWYRQDPGQGLRLIYYSQIVNDFQKGDIAEGYSVSREKKESFPLTVTSAQKNPTAFYLCASRGTGLLYNSPLHFGNGTRLTVT.

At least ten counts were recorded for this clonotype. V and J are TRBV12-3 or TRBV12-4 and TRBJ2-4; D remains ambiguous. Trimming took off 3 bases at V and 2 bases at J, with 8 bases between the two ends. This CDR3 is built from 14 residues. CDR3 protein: CASSFARSKNIQYF. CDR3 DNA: TGTGCCAGCAGTTTCGCGAGGTCCAAAAACATTCAGTACTTC.

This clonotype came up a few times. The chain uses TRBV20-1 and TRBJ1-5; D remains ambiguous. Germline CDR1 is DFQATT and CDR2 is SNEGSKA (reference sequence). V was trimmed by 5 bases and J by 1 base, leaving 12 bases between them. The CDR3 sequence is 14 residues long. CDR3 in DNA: TGCAGTGCTTGGGTGAGCGGGAGCAATCAGCCCCAGCATTTT. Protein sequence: CSAWVSGSNQPQHF.

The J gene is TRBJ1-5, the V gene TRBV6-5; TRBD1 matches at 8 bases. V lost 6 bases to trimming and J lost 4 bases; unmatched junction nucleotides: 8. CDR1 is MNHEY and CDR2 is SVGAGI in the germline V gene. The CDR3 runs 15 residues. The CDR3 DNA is TGTGCCAGCAGGCCCGACAGGGGCTCAAATCAGCCCCAGCATTTT. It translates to CASRPDRGSNQPQHF.